The entry that follows covers one T cell receptor (beta chain) sequence. There are 15 residues in the CDR3. Unmatched junction bases numbered 9, after V lost 6 bases and J lost 7 bases. The V gene's germline CDR1 is MNHEY and CDR2 SMNVEV (reference sequence). This entry comes from a study of technical replicates of blood from several donors. Generated by immunoSEQ multiplex PCR, the TCRdb table keeps only in-frame clones and is missing some. The data contain tens of thousands of clones, approximately 89% of them singletons. What was sequenced was PBMCs. This chain uses TRBV27 with TRBJ1-6; TRBD1 matches 7 bases. This clonotype originated in a human donor in good health. Some clones in this sample may be carry-over from other donors' samples. CDR3 nucleotides: TGTGCCAGCAGCCACCACACGACAGGGAATTCACCCCTCCACTTT. Translating gives CASSHHTTGNSPLHF.